This T cell receptor beta chain was identified in a study of CD4+ T cells in melanoma. Profiling relied on immunoSEQ multiplex PCR, and the TCRdb table lists in-frame clones only, not all of them. There are some 110,000 clones in the sample; roughly 90% occur only once, and about 3.3% lies in the top ten. Trimming pared 5 bases from V and 6 bases from J, leaving 11 bases between. The CDR3 length is 13 residues. The germline gives CDR1 PRHDT, CDR2 FYEKMQ (reference sequence). Sample: peripheral blood. This sequence originates from a human donor with melanoma. The genes are TRBV13 and TRBJ2-1; D is uncertain. The CDR3 spells CASSQRPRNEQFF. The CDR3 DNA reads as TGTGCCAGCAGCCAGCGCCCACGCAATGAGCAGTTCTTC.